Sequencing of this T cell receptor beta chain was carried out in a study of early T cells in non-severe SARS-CoV-2 infection. The study, taken as a whole, reports: The matching step, a VDJdb search, favored anti-spike CD8 responses and missed private and CD4 specificities.

This clonotype was observed many times. The antigen is not known. cDNA molecules, individually, were tagged with unique molecular identifiers. One entry per CDR3 protein, called by TCRdb with MiXCR from the 5' RACE reads. This sample yields fewer than 30,000 distinct CDR3 sequences, of which 4% to 4.5% are seen a single time; more than 5% belongs to the top ten. This receptor was obtained from an adult who was a healthcare worker with PCR-confirmed SARS-CoV-2 infection or an uninfected control (not recorded which). The sample consisted of whole blood.

The CDR3 protein is CASSLRDGGDEQFF. The CDR3 nucleotides are TGTGCCAGCAGTTTAAGGGACGGGGGGGATGAGCAGTTCTTC. The genes are TRBV27 and TRBJ2-1, with 8 bases matching TRBD2. The CDR3 covers 14 residues. V trimming: 2 bases; J trimming: 8 bases; junction bases outside the gene matches: 5. Germline V lookup: CDR1 MNHEY, CDR2 SMNVEV (reference sequence).